This T cell receptor (beta chain) was documented in a study of T cells in localized non-small cell lung cancer. Whole-study results and caveats: Analysis by sequencing included only one tumor region, so heterogeneity remains possible.

This clone was counted only a few times. The antigen remains unidentified. Produced via immunoSEQ multiplex PCR; TCRdb's table is partial and in-frame only. The sample has about 1,400 clones; 30% to 40% are singletons. This CDR3 is built from 18 residues. J lost 8 bases, V lost 5 bases, and 20 bases had no gene match. Germline CDR1 and CDR2: MDHEN and SYDVKM. Source: normal lung tissue next to the tumor, taken before any cancer treatment. The chain is built from TRBV28 and TRBJ1-4; 7 nucleotides align to TRBD1. This TCR was recovered from a man aged 40-75 years with stage I lung adenocarcinoma. DNA of the CDR3: TGTGCCAGCAGTCCCAATCCCGGGACCGAAAAGGGACAGGAAAAACTGTTTTTT. Translation gives CASSPNPGTEKGQEKLFF.